The source of this TCR beta chain is a study of cytomegalovirus exposure and HLA in healthy donors. Trimming removed 3 bases from V and 1 base from J; junction bases left unmatched: 6. In germline, CDR1 is SGDLS, CDR2 YYNGEE. This CDR3 spans 17 amino acids. PCR primers comprised 60 Vbeta and 13 Jbeta primers. Assay used: immunoSEQ multiplex PCR; TCRdb lists only in-frame clones, some missing. Of 200,000 to 250,000 clones listed, 70% to 80% are singletons. The rearrangement links TRBV9 to TRBJ2-1, with 11 bases identical to TRBD2. Sequencing was performed on PBMCs. The clonotype originates from a woman aged 30 to 39 in good health and CMV-seronegative. The CDR3 loop reads CASSATSGSGSYNEQFF. The CDR3 bases are TGTGCCAGCAGCGCAACTAGCGGGAGCGGATCCTACAATGAGCAGTTCTTC.